The 3 T cell receptor beta chains below come from one sample, sequenced in a study of blood T cells in healthy people across ages. Then a second PCR, running about 6 to 12 cycles, was carried out with a sample-barcoded 5' primer and a J-beta primer mix. TCRdb ran MiXCR on the 5' RACE reads and lists one entry per CDR3 protein. Among 650,000 to 900,000 distinct CDR3 sequences listed, around two thirds were seen once. What was sequenced was blood. The receptors derive from a man under 40 in good health.

This clonotype came up a few times. For the CDR3, the DNA is TGTGCCAGCAGGATAGCGGGGGAGGTCAATGAGCAGTTCTTC. As protein: CASRIAGEVNEQFF. The chain joins TRBV7-2 to TRBJ2-1, with 9 bases lining up with TRBD2. CDR1 is SGHTA, CDR2 FQGNSA, per germline. J gave up 6 bases and V 6 bases, and 6 bases lay outside the gene matches. The length of the CDR3 is 14 residues. The full variable domain, rest sourced from reference TRBV7-2 and TRBJ2-1, is GAGVSQSPSNKVTEKGKDVELRCDPISGHTALYWYRQSLGQGLEFLIYFQGNSAPDKSGLPSDRFSAERTGGSVSTLTIQRTQQEDSAVYLCASRIAGEVNEQFFGPGTRLTVL.

The chain is built from TRBV28 and TRBJ2-1; 8 nucleotides align to TRBD1. With V trimmed by 2 bases and J by 7 bases, 4 bases remained unmatched. The CDR3 has 14 residues. The germline CDR1 and CDR2 sequences are MDHEN and SYDVKM. CDR3 in DNA: TGTGCCAGCAGTTTAACAGGGGGGAAGAATGAGCAGTTCTTC. Translation: CASSLTGGKNEQFF. The full variable domain, its missing parts supplied by reference TRBV28 and TRBJ2-1, is DVKVTQSSRYLVKRTGEKVFLECVQDMDHENMFWYRQDPGLGLRLIYFSYDVKMKEKGDIPEGYSVSREKKERFSLILESASTNQTSMYLCASSLTGGKNEQFFGPGTRLTVL.

This chain connects TRBV27 to TRBJ2-1; 12 bases align to TRBD2. The CDR3 spans 16 residues. V trimming: 2 bases; J trimming: 8 bases; junction bases outside the gene matches: 7. The germline CDR1 and CDR2 sequences are MNHEY and SMNVEV (reference sequence). The CDR3 DNA reads TGTGCCAGCAGTTTACGCCCTAGCGGGGGGGCAGATGAGCAGTTCTTC. Translating it yields CASSLRPSGGADEQFF.